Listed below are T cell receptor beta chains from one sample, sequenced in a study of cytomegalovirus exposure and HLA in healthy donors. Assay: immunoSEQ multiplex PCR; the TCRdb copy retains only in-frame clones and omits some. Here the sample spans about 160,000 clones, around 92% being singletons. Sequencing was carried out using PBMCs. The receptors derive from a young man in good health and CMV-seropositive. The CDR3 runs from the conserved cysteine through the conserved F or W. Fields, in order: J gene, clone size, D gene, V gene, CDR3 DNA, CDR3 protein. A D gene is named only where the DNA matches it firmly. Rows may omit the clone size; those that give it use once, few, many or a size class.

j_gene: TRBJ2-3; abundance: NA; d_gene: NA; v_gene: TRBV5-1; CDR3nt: TGCGCCAGCAGCTTGGCCTTACAGACCGACGGCACAGATACGCAGTATTTT; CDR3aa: CASSLALQTDGTDTQYF
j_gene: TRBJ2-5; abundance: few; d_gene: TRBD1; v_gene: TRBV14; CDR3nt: TGTGCCAGCAGCCGGGACCCGGGACAGGACTACTTC; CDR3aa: CASSRDPGQDYF
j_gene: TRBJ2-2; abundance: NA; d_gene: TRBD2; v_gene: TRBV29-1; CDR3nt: TGCAGCGTTGGCCGAAGCGGGAGGGGGGGCACCGGGGAGCTGTTTTTT; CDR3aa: CSVGRSGRGGTGELFF
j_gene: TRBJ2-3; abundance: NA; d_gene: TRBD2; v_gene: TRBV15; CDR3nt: TGTGCCACCAGCAGAGACATAGCGGGAGGGGCCCCTAGCACAGATACGCAGTATTTT; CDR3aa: CATSRDIAGGAPSTDTQYF
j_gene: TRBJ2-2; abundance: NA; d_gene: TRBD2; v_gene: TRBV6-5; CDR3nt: TGTGCCAGCAGTTACCCCAGCGGGATTAGCACCGGGGAGCTGTTTTTT; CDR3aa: CASSYPSGISTGELFF
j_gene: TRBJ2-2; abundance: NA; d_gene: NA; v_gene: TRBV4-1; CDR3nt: TGCGCCAGCCAATACGGGGCCGGGGAGCTGTTTTTT; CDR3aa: CASQYGAGELFF
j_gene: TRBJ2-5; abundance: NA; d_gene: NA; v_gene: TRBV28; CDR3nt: TGTGCCAGCAGTGGTGGATGGGGAGGTGAGGAGACCCAGTACTTC; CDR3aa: CASSGGWGGEETQYF
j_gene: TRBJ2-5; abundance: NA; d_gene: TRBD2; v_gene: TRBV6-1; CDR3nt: TGTGCCAGCAGAGATATACTAGCGGCACAAGAGACCCAGTACTTC; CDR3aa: CASRDILAAQETQYF
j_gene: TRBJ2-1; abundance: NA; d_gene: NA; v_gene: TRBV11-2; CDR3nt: TGTGCCAGCAGCTTAAGGGGCAGGTACAATGAGCAGTTCTTC; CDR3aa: CASSLRGRYNEQFF
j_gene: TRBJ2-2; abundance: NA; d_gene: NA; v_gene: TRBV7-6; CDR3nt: TGTGCCAGCAGCGAAGTACTAGGACTGCCCGGGGAGCTGTTTTTT; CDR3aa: CASSEVLGLPGELFF
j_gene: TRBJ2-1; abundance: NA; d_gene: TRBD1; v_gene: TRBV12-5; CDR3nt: TGTGCTAGTGGCAACGACAGGGTGAACAATGAGCAGTTCTTC; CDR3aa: CASGNDRVNNEQFF
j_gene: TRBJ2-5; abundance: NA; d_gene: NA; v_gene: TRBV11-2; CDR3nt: TGTGCCAGCAGCTTGGGAGACGGCCAAGAGACCCAGTACTTC; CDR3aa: CASSLGDGQETQYF
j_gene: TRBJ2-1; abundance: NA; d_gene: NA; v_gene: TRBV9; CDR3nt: TGTGCCAGCAGCGTAGCCCTCCGGAGCGACTACAATGAGCAGTTCTTC; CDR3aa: CASSVALRSDYNEQFF